This T cell receptor beta chain is from a study of cytomegalovirus exposure and HLA in healthy donors. The CDR3 covers 15 residues. The germline V gene has CDR1 MDHEN and CDR2 SYDVKM. Losses at the gene ends were 6 bases for V and 6 bases for J; bases not matched to a gene: 14. Samples came from healthy bone marrow donors. Amplification used 60 Vbeta primers and 13 Jbeta primers. Sequencing was performed with immunoSEQ multiplex PCR; in TCRdb, only in-frame clones are kept and a portion is missing. The sample includes under 130,000 clones, 65% to 90% of them seen just once. Sequenced input: PBMCs. The chain carries TRBV28 and TRBJ2-7, with 7 bases lining up with TRBD2. This receptor was obtained from a man aged 25-45 years in good health and CMV-seropositive. The CDR3 region has the DNA TGTGCCAGCAGAGGTACTAATTGGGGGGGACGCGAGCAGTACTTC. Translation: CASRGTNWGGREQYF.